One T cell receptor (beta chain) is described in this entry. Its specificity is not known. This specimen belongs to a study of a mutant IDH1 vaccine in newly diagnosed glioma. Turning to the study itself: Vaccination began 4-6 weeks post radiotherapy alone, or with temozolomide cycles. The treated population exhibited a male proportion of about 60%, a female proportion of 37.5%, and a mean age of around 40 years.

Only in-frame clones appear in the TCRdb table, and some are missing; sequencing was by immunoSEQ multiplex PCR. The sample has approximately 40,000 clones, 70% to 80% seen once. Study-level findings and limits: Immune responses induced by vaccination arose in about 93% of the patients. Apparently unrelated to pseudoprogression were changes in the top peripheral T cell clonotypes.

Regarding time point: week 5, during vaccination. Each dose delivered 300 ug of mutant IDH1 20-mer peptide subcutaneously with imiquimod. Germline loops: CDR1 LGHNT, CDR2 FRNRAP. The CDR3 extends over 15 amino acids. V was clipped by 6 bases and J by 7 bases, with 16 bases between them. The chain employs TRBV12-5 and TRBJ1-6; D gene ambiguous. Source: PBMCs, taken from a glioma patient whose treatment included an IDH1 peptide vaccine. The source of this sequence is a middle-aged man with glioma. The CDR3 DNA sequence: TGTGCTAGTGGCCGCGGTACTACAGAGAATTCACCCCTCCACTTT. The encoded protein is CASGRGTTENSPLHF.